This T cell receptor (beta chain) is from a study of T-cell reconstitution after alpha-beta-depleted transplantation in children. As it was prepared, the TCRbeta library received unique molecular identifiers. MiXCR was run by TCRdb on the PCR reads, yielding one entry per CDR3 protein. The sample shows under 750,000 distinct CDR3 sequences, roughly 23% of them seen only once. This clonotype was counted ten times or more. The antigen remains unidentified. Study-wide points: Alpha-beta T cells present about two months after transplant were reported to originate from several hundred expanded graft clones. When one year had passed after transplant, most T-cell counts and diversity came from newly produced T cells. Surviving recipient T cells and intrathymic progenitors accounted for some patients' high TCRbeta diversity at day 60.

The ends were cut back, 3 bases at V and 5 bases at J, with 14 bases in the middle. Per germline, CDR1 SEHNR and CDR2 FQNEAQ (reference sequence). This CDR3 contains 15 residues. The sequencing used PBMCs, mostly from graft donor cells, collected 360 days after TCRalphabeta/CD19-depleted stem cell transplant. The TCR originated in a boy younger than two who had a stem cell transplant for acute myeloid leukemia, so the T cells may come from the graft donor. The chain employs TRBV7-9 and TRBJ2-1, with D possibly TRBD2 on 5 matching bases. CDR3 sequence (DNA): TGTGCCAGCAGCTTGCCCGGGCCGGGGAACAATGAGCAGTTCTTC. It translates to CASSLPGPGNNEQFF.